This TCR beta chain was recorded in a study of blood T cell repertoires in COVID-19. Study at large: COVID-19 samples collected from the United States, Italy and Spain covered acute and convalescent phases.

The CDR3 is 13 residues long. Trimming shortened V by 2 bases and J by 4 bases, and 6 bases separated the two germline ends. Germline assignment: CDR1 SNHLY and CDR2 FYNNEI. The repertoire was sequenced with immunoSEQ multiplex PCR; TCRdb's copy has only in-frame clones and lacks some. The table has 30,000 to 40,000 clones, about four fifths seen once. This clone was seen a few times. The clonotype was recovered from a man aged 80 or over with active or convalescent COVID-19. The V gene is TRBV2, the J gene TRBJ2-1; no clear D gene. Sequencing was done on a sample of peripheral blood. The CDR3 loop reads CASSERVYNEQFF. The DNA of the CDR3 is TGTGCCAGCAGTGAAAGAGTATACAATGAGCAGTTCTTC.